This TCR beta chain appears in the sequencing data of a study of blood T cell repertoires in COVID-19 (dated by TCRdb to between 2020 and 2021). The study in broad terms: Collaborator samples came from the United States, Italy and Spain and covered acute and convalescent phases of COVID-19. The material from the prospective study consisted of cDNA or gDNA derived from T cells, B-cell-depleted T cells, or PBMCs. Subjects who had been exposed to COVID-19, were actively infected with it, or had recovered from it provided the deeply sampled blood TCRbeta repertoires that made up the dataset. A freely available public database, intended as a resource for researchers studying the immune response to SARS-CoV-2, is where the repertoires were released. The samples were drawn from two sources: the first 160 participants of the ongoing ImmuneRACE study, and over 1,000 subjects contributed by 6 global collaborators. Nearly every sample came with metadata listing a de-identified subject ID, COVID-19 status, age in years and sex. Where available, HLA class I and class II types were taken from metadata supplied by the sample provider and were not determined by assay-based typing.

Per the germline V gene, SGHVS is the CDR1 and FQNEAQ is the CDR2. The CDR3 has 15 amino acids, counting the end cysteine and phenylalanine. Only the CDR3 DNA stays, 45 bases, in frame from base 1. V loses 5 bases at its end and J loses 0 bases; junction bases beyond the gene matches: 3. TCRbeta CDR3 regions were amplified from genomic DNA by means of the immunoSEQ Assay, a bias-controlled multiplex PCR. In the source study's methods: Within the assay, amplification of reference gene primers was used to estimate how many nucleated cells each sample contained. To quantify the absolute abundance of each unique TCRbeta CDR3 rearrangement, sequence reads were collapsed and filtered. For each sample, productive Simpson clonality was calculated as the square root of Simpson's diversity index over productive rearrangements. Imported from immuneACCESS, the table was reduced by TCRdb to in-frame sequences with V and J called. These copies leave out some clones; in studies compared against another copy, an unresolved V gene accounts for under half, and the cause of the remainder is not known. V, J and clone size are taken as reported in that table, and D and trimming were inferred from the DNA itself. In this sample the table shows about 13,000 clones, about 90% of which occur a single time. Of the sample, less than 25% is held by the ten largest clones.

Turning to this clone: This clone's antigen is unknown. Base qualities are not provided; no much larger clone lies one nucleotide away.

The collaborating institutions used their own protocols to collect whole blood in K2EDTA tubes. Collaborator samples were shipped for TCRbeta analysis as frozen whole blood, isolated PBMCs, or DNA extracted from either sample type. Study-level results and caveats: The quantity of clinical and demographic metadata differed by source and by participant and was supplied without curation.

This receptor was obtained from a human donor with active COVID-19. The donor label of this sample is uncertain. The sequence is built from TRBV7-8 and TRBJ2-2; TRBD1 fits 7 bases in the junction. Sequencing was performed on peripheral blood. CDR3 region: CASSIGTANTGELFF. The nucleotide sequence is given as TGTGCCAGCAGCATCGGGACAGCGAACACCGGGGAGCTGTTTTTT.